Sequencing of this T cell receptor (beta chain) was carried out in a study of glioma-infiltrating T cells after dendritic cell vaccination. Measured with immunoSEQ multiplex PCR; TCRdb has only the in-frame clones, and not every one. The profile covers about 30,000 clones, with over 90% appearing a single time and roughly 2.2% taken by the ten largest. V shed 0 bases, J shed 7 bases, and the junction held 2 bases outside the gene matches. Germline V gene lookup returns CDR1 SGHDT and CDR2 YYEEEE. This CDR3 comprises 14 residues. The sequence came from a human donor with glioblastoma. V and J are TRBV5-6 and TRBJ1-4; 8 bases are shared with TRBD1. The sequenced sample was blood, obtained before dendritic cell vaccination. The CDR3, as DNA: TGTGCCAGCAGCTTGGGGACAGGGTCTGAAAAACTGTTTTTT. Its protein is CASSLGTGSEKLFF.